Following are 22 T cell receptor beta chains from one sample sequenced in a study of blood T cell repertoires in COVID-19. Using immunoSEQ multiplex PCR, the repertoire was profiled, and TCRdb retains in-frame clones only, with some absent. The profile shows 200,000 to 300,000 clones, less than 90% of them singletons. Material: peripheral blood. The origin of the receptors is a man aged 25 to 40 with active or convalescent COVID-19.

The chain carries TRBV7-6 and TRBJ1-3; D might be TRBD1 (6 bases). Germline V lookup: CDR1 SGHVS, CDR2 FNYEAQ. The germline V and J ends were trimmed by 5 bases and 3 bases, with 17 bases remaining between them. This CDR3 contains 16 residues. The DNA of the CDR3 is TGTGCCAGCAGCCCTACCCAGACAGGCCGTGGAAACACCATATATTTT. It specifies CASSPTQTGRGNTIYF.

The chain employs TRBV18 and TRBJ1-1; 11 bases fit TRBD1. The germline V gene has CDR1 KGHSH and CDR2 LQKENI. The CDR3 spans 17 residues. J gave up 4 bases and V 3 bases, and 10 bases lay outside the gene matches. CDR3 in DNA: TGTGCCAGCTCACCTTCGAGGACAGGGGGCGGGGGCACTGAAGCTTTCTTT. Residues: CASSPSRTGGGGTEAFF.

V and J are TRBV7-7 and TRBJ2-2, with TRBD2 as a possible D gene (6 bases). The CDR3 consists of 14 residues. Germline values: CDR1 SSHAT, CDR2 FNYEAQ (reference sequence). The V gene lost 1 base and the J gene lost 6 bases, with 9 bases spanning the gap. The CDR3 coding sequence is TGTGCCAGCAGCTTAGTGGAGGGAGCCGGGGAGCTGTTTTTT. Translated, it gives CASSLVEGAGELFF.

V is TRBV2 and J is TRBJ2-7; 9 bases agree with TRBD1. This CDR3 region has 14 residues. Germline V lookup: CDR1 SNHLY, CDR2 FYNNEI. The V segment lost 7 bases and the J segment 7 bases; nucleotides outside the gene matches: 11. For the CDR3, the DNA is TGTGCCAGCAAAGAAACAGGGGGCCTGGGGGAGCAGTACTTC. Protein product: CASKETGGLGEQYF.

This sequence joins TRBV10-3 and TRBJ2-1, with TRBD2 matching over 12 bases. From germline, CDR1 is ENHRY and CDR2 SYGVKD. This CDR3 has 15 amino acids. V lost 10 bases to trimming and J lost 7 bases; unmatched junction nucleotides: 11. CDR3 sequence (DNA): TGTGCCAGCGGGGAACTAGCGGGGGGCACGAATGAGCAGTTCTTC. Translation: CASGELAGGTNEQFF.

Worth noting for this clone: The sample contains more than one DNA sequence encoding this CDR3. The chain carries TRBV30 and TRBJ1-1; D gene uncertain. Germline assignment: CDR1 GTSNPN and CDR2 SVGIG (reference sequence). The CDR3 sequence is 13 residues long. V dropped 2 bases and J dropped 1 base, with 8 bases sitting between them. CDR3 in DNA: TGTGCCTGGAGTTCAGGTCCGAACACTGAAGCTTTCTTT. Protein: CAWSSGPNTEAFF. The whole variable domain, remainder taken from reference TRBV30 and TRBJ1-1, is SQTIHQWPATLVQPVGSPLSLECTVEGTSNPNLYWYRQAAGRGLQLLFYSVGIGQISSEVPQNLSASRPQDRQFILSSKKLLLSDSGFYLCAWSSGPNTEAFFGQGTRLTVV.

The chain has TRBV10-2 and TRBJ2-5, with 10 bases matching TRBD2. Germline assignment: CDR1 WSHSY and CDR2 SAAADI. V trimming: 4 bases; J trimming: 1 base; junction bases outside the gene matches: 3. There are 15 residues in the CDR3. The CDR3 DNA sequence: TGCGCCAGCAGTGCAGCGGGGGGGATCCAAGAGACCCAGTACTTC. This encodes CASSAAGGIQETQYF.

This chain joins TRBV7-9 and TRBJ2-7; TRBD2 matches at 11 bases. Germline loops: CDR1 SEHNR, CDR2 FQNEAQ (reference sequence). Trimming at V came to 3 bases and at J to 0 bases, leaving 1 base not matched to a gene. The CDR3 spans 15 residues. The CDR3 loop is CASSFGLAGSYEQYF. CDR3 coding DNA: TGTGCCAGCAGCTTTGGACTAGCGGGCTCCTACGAGCAGTACTTC. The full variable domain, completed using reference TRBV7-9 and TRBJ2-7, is DTGVSQNPRHKITKRGQNVTFRCDPISEHNRLYWYRQTLGQGPEFLTYFQNEAQLEKSRLLSDRFSAERPKGSFSTLEIQRTEQGDSAMYLCASSFGLAGSYEQYFGPGTRLTVT.

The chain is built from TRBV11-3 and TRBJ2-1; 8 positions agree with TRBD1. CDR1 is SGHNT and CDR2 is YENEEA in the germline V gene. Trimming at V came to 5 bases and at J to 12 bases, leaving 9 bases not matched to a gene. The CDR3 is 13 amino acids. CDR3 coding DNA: TGTGCCAGCAGCCTACTCGAGACAGGGGCGCAGTTCTTC. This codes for CASSLLETGAQFF. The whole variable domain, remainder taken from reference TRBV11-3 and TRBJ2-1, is EAGVVQSPRYKIIEKKQPVAFWCNPISGHNTLYWYLQNLGQGPELLIRYENEEAVDDSQLPKDRFSAERLKGVDSTLKIQPAELGDSAVYLCASSLLETGAQFFGPGTRLTVL.

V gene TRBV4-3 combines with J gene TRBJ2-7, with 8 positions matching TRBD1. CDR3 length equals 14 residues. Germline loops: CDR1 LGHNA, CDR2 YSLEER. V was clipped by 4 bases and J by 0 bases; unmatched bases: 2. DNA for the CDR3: TGCGCCAGCAGCCCGGACAGGGCCTCCTACGAGCAGTACTTC. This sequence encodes CASSPDRASYEQYF.

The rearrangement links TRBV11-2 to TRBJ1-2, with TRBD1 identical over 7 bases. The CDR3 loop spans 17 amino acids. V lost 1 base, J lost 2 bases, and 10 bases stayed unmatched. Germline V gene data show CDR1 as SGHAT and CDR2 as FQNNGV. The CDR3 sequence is CASSLGPRDRENYGYTF. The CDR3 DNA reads TGTGCCAGCAGCTTAGGTCCCCGGGACAGAGAAAACTATGGCTACACCTTC. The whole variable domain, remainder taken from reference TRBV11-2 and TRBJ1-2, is EAGVAQSPRYKIIEKRQSVAFWCNPISGHATLYWYQQILGQGPKLLIQFQNNGVVDDSQLPKDRFSAERLKGVDSTLKIQPAKLEDSAVYLCASSLGPRDRENYGYTFGSGTRLTVV.

CDR3 sequence: CASSLAPGLAQRENGYEQYF. In DNA, the CDR3 is TGCGCCAGCAGCTTGGCTCCCGGACTAGCCCAAAGAGAGAACGGCTACGAGCAGTACTTC. This chain links TRBV5-1 with TRBJ2-7, with TRBD2 identical over 8 bases. The V gene's germline CDR1 is SGHRS and CDR2 YFSETQ. CDR3 length equals 20 residues. With 0 bases clipped from V and 3 bases from J, the junction kept 20 bases outside the gene matches.

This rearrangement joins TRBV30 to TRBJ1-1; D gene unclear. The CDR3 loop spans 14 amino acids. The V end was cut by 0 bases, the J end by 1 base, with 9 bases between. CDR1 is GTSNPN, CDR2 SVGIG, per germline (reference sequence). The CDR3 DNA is TGTGCCTGGAGTGTATGGCGGCAGAACACTGAAGCTTTCTTT. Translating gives CAWSVWRQNTEAFF.

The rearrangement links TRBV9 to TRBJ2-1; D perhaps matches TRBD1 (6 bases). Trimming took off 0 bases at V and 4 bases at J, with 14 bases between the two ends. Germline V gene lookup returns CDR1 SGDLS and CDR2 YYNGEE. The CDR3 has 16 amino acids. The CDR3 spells CASSVVSGGGYNEQFF. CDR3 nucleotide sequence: TGTGCCAGCAGCGTAGTTTCTGGGGGCGGGTACAATGAGCAGTTCTTC.

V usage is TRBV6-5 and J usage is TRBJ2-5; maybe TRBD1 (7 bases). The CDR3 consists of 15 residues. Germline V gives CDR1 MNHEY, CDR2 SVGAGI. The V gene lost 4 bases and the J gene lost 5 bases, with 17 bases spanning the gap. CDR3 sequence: CASSSRQGGGETQYF. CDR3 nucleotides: TGTGCCAGCAGTTCCAGACAGGGAGGTGGGGAGACCCAGTACTTC.

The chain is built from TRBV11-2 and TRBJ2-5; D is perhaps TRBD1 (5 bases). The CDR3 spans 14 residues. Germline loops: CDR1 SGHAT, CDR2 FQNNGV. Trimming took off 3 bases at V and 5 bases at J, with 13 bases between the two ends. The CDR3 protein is CASSLGRAEETQYF. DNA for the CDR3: TGTGCCAGCAGCTTGGGCAGGGCAGAGGAGACCCAGTACTTC.

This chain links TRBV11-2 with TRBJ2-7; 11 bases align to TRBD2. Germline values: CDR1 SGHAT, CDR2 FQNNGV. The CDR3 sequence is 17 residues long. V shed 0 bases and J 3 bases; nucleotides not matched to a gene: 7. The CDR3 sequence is CASSLELAGAIFYEQYF. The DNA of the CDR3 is TGTGCCAGCAGCTTAGAACTAGCGGGGGCCATATTCTACGAGCAGTACTTC.

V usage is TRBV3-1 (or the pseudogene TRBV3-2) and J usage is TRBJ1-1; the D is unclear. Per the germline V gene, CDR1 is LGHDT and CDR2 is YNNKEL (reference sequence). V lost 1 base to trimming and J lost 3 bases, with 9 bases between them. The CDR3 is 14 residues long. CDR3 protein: CASSQAYSYTEAFF. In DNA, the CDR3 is TGTGCCAGCAGCCAAGCATACTCGTACACTGAAGCTTTCTTT.

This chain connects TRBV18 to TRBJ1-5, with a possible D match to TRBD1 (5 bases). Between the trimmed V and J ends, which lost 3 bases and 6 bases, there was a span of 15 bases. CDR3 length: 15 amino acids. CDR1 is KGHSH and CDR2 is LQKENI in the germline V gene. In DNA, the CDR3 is TGTGCCAGCTCACCCCAGGGCCGTCGAGGTCAGCCCCAGCATTTT. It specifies CASSPQGRRGQPQHF.

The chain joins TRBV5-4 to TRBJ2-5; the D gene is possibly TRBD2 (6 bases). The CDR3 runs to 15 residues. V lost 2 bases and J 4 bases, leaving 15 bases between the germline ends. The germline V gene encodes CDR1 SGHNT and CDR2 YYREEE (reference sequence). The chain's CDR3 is CASSFSGGSGETQYF. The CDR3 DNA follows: TGTGCCAGCAGCTTTAGCGGCGGTTCCGGAGAGACCCAGTACTTC. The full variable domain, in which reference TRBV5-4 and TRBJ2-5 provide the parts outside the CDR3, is ETGVTQSPTHLIKTRGQQVTLRCSSQSGHNTVSWYQQALGQGPQFIFQYYREEENGRGNFPPRFSGLQFPNYSSELNVNALELDDSALYLCASSFSGGSGETQYFGPGTRLLVL.

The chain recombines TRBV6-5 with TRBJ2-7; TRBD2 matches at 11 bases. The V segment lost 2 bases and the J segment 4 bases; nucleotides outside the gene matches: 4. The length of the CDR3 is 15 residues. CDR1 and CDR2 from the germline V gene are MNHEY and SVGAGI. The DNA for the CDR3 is TGTGCCAGCAGTTACCCTAGCGGGGGGAGATACGAGCAGTACTTC. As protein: CASSYPSGGRYEQYF.

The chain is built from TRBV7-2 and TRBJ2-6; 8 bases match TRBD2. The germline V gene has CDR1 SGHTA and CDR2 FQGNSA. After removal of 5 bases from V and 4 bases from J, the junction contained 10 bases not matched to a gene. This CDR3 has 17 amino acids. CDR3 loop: CASSQSGGASGANVLTF. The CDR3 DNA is TGTGCCAGCAGCCAATCCGGGGGGGCCTCCGGGGCCAACGTCCTGACTTTC.